One and the same sample provided the 20 T cell receptor beta chains below, sequenced in a study of T-cell reconstitution after alpha-beta-depleted transplantation in children listed by TCRdb under 2016. The protocol used for the library was PCR. TCRdb lists the instrument as Illumina HiSeq 2500. Molecular barcoding was employed in the preparation of TCR libraries, with unique molecular identifiers being used to normalize TCRbeta repertoire quantification. TCRdb trimmed the raw reads at Q25, called clones with MiXCR and kept productive beta chains. Each entry merges the rows of one CDR3 protein and shows their most common DNA and genes. The sample profile shows hundreds of thousands of distinct CDR3 sequences; 9.5% to 13% of them were found once. 7% to 9.5% of the sample lies in the top ten. The intended sense of this specimen's treatment or condition label: allogeneic hematopoietic cell transplantation with graft depleted of TCRalphabeta T cells and CD19 B cells.

This specimen consisted of PBMCs, obtained before TCRalphabeta/CD19-depleted stem cell transplant. The receptors stem from a boy less than two years old with acute myeloid leukemia, due to receive a stem cell transplant.

This clonotype was picked up many times. This chain joins TRBV5-6 and TRBJ2-1, with 12 positions matching TRBD1. This CDR3 region has 15 residues. Germline CDR1 SGHDT, CDR2 YYEEEE. V lost 6 bases to trimming and J lost 2 bases; unmatched junction nucleotides: 3. CDR3 region: CASTGTGGAYNEQFF. CDR3 DNA: TGTGCCAGCACCGGGACAGGGGGCGCCTACAATGAGCAGTTCTTC.

The sample holds many counts of this clonotype. V usage is TRBV12-3 or TRBV12-4 and J usage is TRBJ2-7; weak D call: TRBD1 (5 bases). Trimming shortened V by 5 bases and J by 7 bases, and 9 bases separated the two germline ends. The CDR3 length is 11 residues. The CDR3 loop reads CASSPSGEQYF. For the CDR3, the DNA is TGTGCCAGCAGTCCCTCAGGGGAGCAGTACTTC.

The table lists this clonotype with many counts. The gene calls are TRBV7-6 and TRBJ1-3, with D perhaps TRBD1 (5 bases). Germline CDR1 reads SGHVS; CDR2 reads FNYEAQ. The CDR3 sequence is 13 residues long. With 6 bases removed from V and 4 bases from J, the gap between germline ends came to 10 bases. CDR3 amino acids: CASRPGYGNTIYF. As DNA, the CDR3 is TGTGCCAGCAGACCAGGGTACGGAAACACCATATATTTT.

This clonotype was counted only a few times. This chain links TRBV12-3 or TRBV12-4 with TRBJ2-1, with TRBD1 matching over 8 bases. With 3 bases clipped from V and 4 bases from J, the junction kept 8 bases outside the gene matches. The CDR3 loop spans 16 amino acids. The CDR3 sequence is CASSLPGQVLYNEQFF. CDR3 in DNA: TGTGCCAGCAGTTTGCCGGGACAGGTGCTGTACAATGAGCAGTTCTTC.

This clonotype has a count of ten or more. This rearrangement joins TRBV5-6 to TRBJ2-5, with D perhaps matching TRBD2 (6 bases). V lost 3 bases to trimming and J lost 4 bases, with 16 bases between them. The CDR3 length is 15 residues. Germline V gene data show CDR1 as SGHDT and CDR2 as YYEEEE. CDR3 residues: CASSSGVRTGETQYF. In DNA form, the CDR3 reads TGTGCCAGCAGCTCGGGAGTCCGGACGGGAGAGACCCAGTACTTC. Using reference TRBV5-6 and TRBJ2-5 for the parts outside the CDR3, the full variable domain is DAGVTQSPTHLIKTRGQQVTLRCSPKSGHDTVSWYQQALGQGPQFIFQYYEEEERQRGNFPDRFSGHQFPNYSSELNVNALLLGDSALYLCASSSGVRTGETQYFGPGTRLLVL.

In its sample, this clonotype was seen many times. The rearrangement uses TRBV10-3 and TRBJ2-5, with TRBD1 matching 7 bases. Per germline, CDR1 ENHRY and CDR2 SYGVKD. This CDR3 has 13 residues. Trimming removed 8 bases from V and 4 bases from J; junction bases left unmatched: 7. CDR3 nucleotide sequence: TGTGCCATCCGGGACAGTGGGGTAGAGACCCAGTACTTC. Its translation: CAIRDSGVETQYF.

In its sample, this clonotype was seen many times. The chain carries TRBV15 and TRBJ2-2, with 12 nucleotides matching TRBD1. Germline CDR1 and CDR2: LNHNV and YYDKDF (reference sequence). The CDR3 sequence is 17 residues long. J lost 7 bases, V lost 0 bases, and 6 bases had no gene match. The CDR3 sequence is CATSRDRGTGGSGELFF. The CDR3 DNA sequence: TGTGCCACCAGCAGAGATCGCGGGACAGGGGGCAGCGGGGAGCTGTTTTTT.

This clonotype showed up just once. CDR3 sequence: CASSKAHGGARETQYF. The CDR3 nucleotides are TGTGCCAGCAGCAAAGCGCACGGGGGGGCGCGAGAGACCCAGTACTTC. The chain joins TRBV21-1 to TRBJ2-5; TRBD1 is taken as the D call from the table, unchecked against the DNA. TRBV21-1 counts as a pseudogene. This CDR3 spans 16 amino acids.

This clonotype showed up many times. The chain has TRBV10-3 and TRBJ2-1, with 13 positions matching TRBD2. Per germline, CDR1 ENHRY and CDR2 SYGVKD. The CDR3 sequence is 16 residues long. The ends lost 6 bases at V and 5 bases at J; junction bases unmatched: 7. The CDR3 region has the DNA TGTGCCATCAGAAAGGGGACTAGCGGGGCCAACAATGAGCAGTTCTTC. As protein: CAIRKGTSGANNEQFF.

The sample holds many counts of this clonotype. The gene calls are TRBV12-3 or TRBV12-4 and TRBJ2-1, with D tentatively TRBD2 (5 bases). The CDR3 is 14 amino acids. Trimming left V 2 bases short and J 10 bases short, with 15 bases between. This CDR3 is CASSLNDFGKEQFF. CDR3 nucleotides: TGTGCCAGCAGTTTAAACGACTTCGGGAAGGAGCAGTTCTTC.

This clonotype was observed at least ten times. The chain recombines TRBV29-1 with TRBJ2-5, with D perhaps being TRBD1 or TRBD2 (5 bases each). There are 13 residues in the CDR3. Germline V CDR1 and CDR2: SQVTM, ANQGSEA. The V and J ends lost 3 bases and 4 bases respectively, with 12 bases between them. CDR3 sequence (DNA): TGCAGCGTTGACGAGGGGCCGGGAGAGACCCAGTACTTC. As protein: CSVDEGPGETQYF.

This clonotype was counted many times. The chain is built from TRBV20-1 and TRBJ2-4; 11 nucleotides match TRBD1. This CDR3 region has 15 residues. With 5 bases clipped from V and 8 bases from J, the junction kept 11 bases outside the gene matches. Germline V gives CDR1 DFQATT, CDR2 SNEGSKA (reference sequence). CDR3 DNA: TGCAGTGCTCCTAGATGGGGACAGGGGGAAGACATTCAGTACTTC. It is translated as CSAPRWGQGEDIQYF.

At least ten counts were recorded for this clonotype. The chain recombines TRBV11-2 with TRBJ2-3, with D perhaps TRBD1 (6 bases). CDR1 is SGHAT and CDR2 is FQNNGV in the germline V gene. Trimming took 3 bases from V and 6 from J, leaving 16 bases between them. This CDR3 is 15 amino acids long. The CDR3 region is CASSFRLADRDTQYF. The CDR3 bases are TGTGCCAGCAGCTTTAGGCTAGCCGACAGGGATACGCAGTATTTT.

In regard to this clonotype: A single base separates this from a much larger clone, so it may be a read error. This sequence joins TRBV29-1 and TRBJ2-7, with TRBD1 as a possible D gene (6 bases). The germline CDR1 and CDR2 sequences are SQVTM and ANQGSEA. There are 16 residues in the CDR3. Deletions cut 0 bases from V and 2 bases from J, with 17 bases between. As DNA, the CDR3 is TGCAGCGTTGAAGATCGAAACAGGGTGTCGCCCTACGAGCAGTACTTC. This sequence encodes CSVEDRNRVSPYEQYF.

In this sample, this clonotype turned up many times. The genes are TRBV12-3 or TRBV12-4 and TRBJ2-3; TRBD1 might be the D (6 bases). V was shortened by 7 bases and J by 1 base, with 12 bases between the two germline ends. The CDR3 runs to 14 residues. The CDR3 bases are TGTGCCAGCACCAACAGGGTCGGCACAGATACGCAGTATTTT. It codes for CASTNRVGTDTQYF.

Only a few counts were recorded for this clonotype. The chain recombines TRBV24-1 with TRBJ2-7, with TRBD2 matching 11 bases. This CDR3 is 15 amino acids long. Germline V gene lookup returns CDR1 KGHDR and CDR2 SFDVKD. V shed 3 bases and J 3 bases; nucleotides not matched to a gene: 3. In DNA, the CDR3 is TGTGCCACCAGTGATCCGGGGACTAGCGGCTACGAGCAGTACTTC. Translating gives CATSDPGTSGYEQYF.

This clonotype was recorded many times. The V gene is TRBV12-3 or TRBV12-4, the J gene TRBJ2-5; 7 bases are shared with TRBD1. V trimming: 6 bases; J trimming: 2 bases; junction bases outside the gene matches: 3. The CDR3 loop spans 13 amino acids. CDR3 loop: CASRTGPQETQYF. CDR3 nucleotide sequence: TGTGCCAGCAGGACAGGGCCACAAGAGACCCAGTACTTC.

This clonotype was observed a few times. CDR3 nucleotide sequence: TGTGCCAGCAACTTGGGGCCGAGGAGCGCGGAGACCCAGTACTTC. Translation gives CASNLGPRSAETQYF. The J gene is TRBJ2-5, the V gene TRBV7-2, with D maybe TRBD1 (5 bases). V lost 7 bases to trimming and J lost 5 bases, with 20 bases between them. The CDR3 sequence is 15 residues long. The germline V gene has CDR1 SGHTA and CDR2 FQGNSA.

This clonotype was seen only a few times. The V call is TRBV11-2, the J call TRBJ2-3; 15 positions match TRBD2. The CDR3 spans 16 residues. The J segment lost 3 bases and the V segment lost 5 bases, leaving 3 bases of the junction unmatched. CDR1 SGHAT and CDR2 FQNNGV come from the germline V gene. In nucleotides, the CDR3 is TGTGCCAGCAGCCCTGGGACTAGCGGGAGGACAGATACGCAGTATTTT. This codes for CASSPGTSGRTDTQYF.

This clonotype was picked up many times. The chain carries TRBV24-1 and TRBJ2-1; 9 positions match TRBD1. The V segment lost 1 base and the J segment 5 bases; nucleotides outside the gene matches: 2. CDR1 is KGHDR, CDR2 SFDVKD, per germline. This CDR3 is built from 15 residues. CDR3 amino acids: CATSDFGQGNNEQFF. Here the CDR3 DNA reads TGTGCCACCAGTGATTTCGGACAGGGGAACAATGAGCAGTTCTTC.